This T cell receptor beta chain derives from a study of T cell changes during pregnancy in multiple sclerosis. Measured with immunoSEQ multiplex PCR; TCRdb has only the in-frame clones, and not every one. The sample holds 60,000 to 85,000 clones, 80% to 95% seen once. The V gene's germline CDR1 is LNHDA and CDR2 SQIVND (reference sequence). V shed 1 base and J shed 2 bases, with 11 bases lying between them. The CDR3 spans 15 residues. The V and J genes are TRBV19 and TRBJ1-1, with a weak D call TRBD1 (6 bases). The sequence came from a female donor with multiple sclerosis, enrolled in a pregnancy study. This specimen was peripheral blood, taken in the first trimester of pregnancy. The CDR3 DNA follows: TGTGCCAGTAGTATAGCGGCGGGGGCTAACACTGAAGCTTTCTTT. This gives the protein CASSIAAGANTEAFF.